This TCR beta chain was recorded in a study of molecular identifiers for immune sequencing clone quantification. The overall study: In replicates, RNA from about 20,000 or 100,000 naive CD8 cells was split five ways, four sequenced.

In this sample, this clonotype turned up many times. The germline CDR1 and CDR2 sequences are SEHNR and FQNEAQ (reference sequence). The CDR3 is 14 amino acids. Trimming shortened V by 0 bases and J by 7 bases, and 9 bases separated the two germline ends. TCRdb processed the PCR reads anew with MiXCR; each CDR3 protein has one entry. This sample has 37,000 or so distinct CDR3 sequences, with around 18% found just once. Naive CD8 T cells were FACS-sorted by CD8+CD4-CCR7+CD45RA+ markers. The chain has TRBV7-9 and TRBJ2-2; D unresolved. Material: naive CD8+ T cells from blood, with Jurkat cell RNA spiked in. Subset meaning: FACS-sorted CD8+CD4-CCR7+CD45RA+ naive T cells. This TCR derives from a human donor in good health. Some libraries in this study had Jurkat cell RNA spiked in. The CDR3 DNA follows: TGTGCCAGCAGCTTAGCTCTCGAAATCGGGGAGCTGTTTTTT. Amino acids: CASSLALEIGELFF.